One sample yielded the 8 T cell receptor beta chains listed below, sequenced in a study of cytomegalovirus exposure and HLA in healthy donors. PCR amplification relied on 60 Vbeta primers (plus 13 Jbeta primers). Only in-frame clones appear in the TCRdb table, and some are missing; sequencing was by immunoSEQ multiplex PCR. The sample yields 200,000 to 250,000 clones, around 73% seen once. The sample consisted of PBMCs. These receptors all come from a male donor in good health and CMV-seronegative.

V usage is TRBV14 and J usage is TRBJ2-7; 8 bases fit TRBD2. Germline V gene lookup returns CDR1 SGHDN and CDR2 FVKESK. This CDR3 has 15 residues. Trimming took 0 bases from V and 4 from J; bases not matched to a gene: 5. CDR3 sequence reads: CASSQDSGSRYEQYF. The CDR3 DNA reads TGTGCCAGCAGCCAAGACAGCGGGAGCAGGTACGAGCAGTACTTC. The full variable domain, rest sourced from reference TRBV14 and TRBJ2-7, is EAGVTQFPSHSVIEKGQTVTLRCDPISGHDNLYWYRRVMGKEIKFLLHFVKESKQDESGMPNNRFLAERTGGTYSTLKVQPAELEDSGVYFCASSQDSGSRYEQYFGPGTRLTVT.

V is TRBV11-3 and J is TRBJ2-3; 11 bases agree with TRBD2. Germline assignment: CDR1 SGHNT and CDR2 YENEEA. CDR3 length: 15 amino acids. The ends lost 5 bases at V and 6 bases at J; junction bases unmatched: 7. CDR3 protein: CASSHTSGGRDTQYF. The CDR3 bases are TGTGCCAGCAGCCATACTAGCGGGGGCAGGGATACGCAGTATTTT.

The chain is built from TRBV6-6 and TRBJ1-4; 7 bases fit TRBD1. The ends lost 6 bases at V and 0 bases at J; junction bases unmatched: 7. The CDR3 sequence is 16 residues long. Germline V gives CDR1 MNHNY, CDR2 SVGAGI (reference sequence). As DNA, the CDR3 is TGTGCCAGCAGCTACACCCAGGGGGCAACTAATGAAAAACTGTTTTTT. Translated: CASSYTQGATNEKLFF.

The chain is built from TRBV6-1 and TRBJ1-3; D uncertain. The CDR3 contains 15 residues. The V end was cut by 7 bases, the J end by 0 bases, with 13 bases between. Germline assignment: CDR1 MNHNS and CDR2 SASEGT. CDR3 sequence reads: CASNEPGISGNTIYF. CDR3 coding DNA: TGTGCCAGCAACGAACCCGGTATCTCTGGAAACACCATATATTTT.

The chain couples TRBV6-5 to TRBJ2-3, with a weak D call TRBD2 (5 bases). Germline assignment: CDR1 MNHEY and CDR2 SVGAGI. This CDR3 contains 14 residues. V was clipped by 3 bases and J by 0 bases, with 7 bases between them. This chain's CDR3 is CASSYGGSTDTQYF. The CDR3 nucleotides read TGTGCCAGCAGTTATGGCGGGAGCACAGATACGCAGTATTTT.

The chain uses TRBV6-5 and TRBJ1-5; D might be TRBD1 (6 bases). V was clipped by 6 bases and J by 1 base, with 13 bases between them. CDR1 is MNHEY and CDR2 is SVGAGI in the germline V gene. The CDR3 is made up of 15 amino acids. The CDR3 sequence is CASRKQGGSNQPQHF. The CDR3 region has the DNA TGTGCCAGCAGGAAACAGGGAGGGAGCAATCAGCCCCAGCATTTT.

A single count supports this clone. V and J are TRBV6-1 and TRBJ2-7; 9 positions match TRBD1. J gave up 2 bases and V 4 bases, and 3 bases lay outside the gene matches. Germline V gives CDR1 MNHNS, CDR2 SASEGT. The CDR3 is 14 amino acids. The CDR3 sequence is CASSVTGGPYEQYF. The CDR3 DNA is TGTGCCAGCAGTGTCACAGGGGGCCCCTACGAGCAGTACTTC.

The chain links TRBV5-1 to TRBJ1-4; TRBD1 matches at 9 bases. The CDR3 is made up of 15 amino acids. V lost 0 bases, J lost 7 bases, and 4 bases stayed unmatched. CDR1 is SGHRS and CDR2 is YFSETQ in the germline V gene. In DNA form, the CDR3 reads TGCGCCAGCAGCTTGGGGGACAGGGATCGTGAAAAACTGTTTTTT. Residues: CASSLGDRDREKLFF.